A single sample is the source of the 13 T cell receptor beta chains below, sequenced in a study of T-cell reconstitution after alpha-beta-depleted transplantation in children. TCRbeta library construction was performed incorporating unique molecular identifiers. TCRdb independently ran MiXCR on the PCR reads; one entry per CDR3 protein. The table records fewer than 750,000 distinct CDR3 sequences, more than 20% of them present only once. Specimen: PBMCs, collected before TCRalphabeta/CD19-depleted stem cell transplant. All receptors derive from a boy less than two years old with Wiskott-Aldrich syndrome, due to receive a stem cell transplant.

A few counts support this clonotype. The V gene is TRBV5-1, the J gene TRBJ2-3; D not resolved. The CDR3 contains 15 residues. The V end was cut by 0 bases, the J end by 1 base, with 9 bases between. CDR1 and CDR2 (germline): SGHRS, YFSETQ. The CDR3 DNA reads TGCGCCAGCAGCTTGGAGCAGGTTCGCACAGATACGCAGTATTTT. The encoded protein is CASSLEQVRTDTQYF. Full variable domain (remainder filled in from reference TRBV5-1 and TRBJ2-3): KAGVTQTPRYLIKTRGQQVTLSCSPISGHRSVSWYQQTPGQGLQFLFEYFSETQRNKGNFPGRFSGRQFSNSRSEMNVSTLELGDSALYLCASSLEQVRTDTQYFGPGTRLTVL.

V is TRBV20-1 and J is TRBJ2-7, with D unresolved. The germline V and J ends were trimmed by 5 bases and 1 base, with 15 bases remaining between them. The CDR3 is 14 residues long. CDR1 is DFQATT, CDR2 SNEGSKA, per germline (reference sequence). CDR3 coding DNA: TGCAGTGCTTTACTACCCCGAACTTCCTACGAGCAGTACTTC. It translates to CSALLPRTSYEQYF.

The V gene is TRBV15, the J gene TRBJ2-3; D gene ambiguous. The CDR3 runs to 17 residues. V was pared by 0 bases and J by 0 bases, with 13 bases between. The germline V gene has CDR1 LNHNV and CDR2 YYDKDF (reference sequence). The CDR3 region has the DNA TGTGCCACCAGCAGAGACCAGAGCTACCCTAGCACAGATACGCAGTATTTT. It yields the protein CATSRDQSYPSTDTQYF. Looking up the rest from reference TRBV15 and TRBJ2-3 gives the full variable domain: DAMVIQNPRYQVTQFGKPVTLSCSQTLNHNVMYWYQQKSSQAPKLLFHYYDKDFNNEADTPDNFQSRRPNTSFCFLDIRSPGLGDTAMYLCATSRDQSYPSTDTQYFGPGTRLTVL.

This clonotype has a handful of counts. This chain uses TRBV2 with TRBJ2-2, with TRBD1 matching 7 bases. The J segment lost 4 bases and the V segment lost 10 bases, leaving 15 bases of the junction unmatched. CDR1 and CDR2 from the germline V gene are SNHLY and FYNNEI. This CDR3 spans 16 amino acids. The CDR3 bases are TGTGCCACCCAAACCTCCGGGACAGATTTCACCGGGGAGCTGTTTTTT. This translates into CATQTSGTDFTGELFF.

A remark on this clonotype: This is likely a read error, given that the CDR3 carries no conserved phenylalanine or tryptophan at its end. V and J are TRBV4-2 and TRBJ1-2; 9 bases agree with TRBD1. The germline V gene has CDR1 LGHNA and CDR2 YNFKEQ. The V segment lost 4 bases and the J segment 4 bases; nucleotides outside the gene matches: 10. The CDR3 spans 16 residues. CDR3 coding DNA: TGTGCCAGCAGCCTCCTGGACAGGGGCCCTGCCTATGGCTACACCTTG. Its translation: CASSLLDRGPAYGYTL.

The V call is TRBV5-1, the J call TRBJ1-6; D uncertain. CDR1 is SGHRS and CDR2 is YFSETQ in the germline V gene. CDR3 size: 17 residues. V dropped 0 bases and J dropped 0 bases, with 10 bases sitting between them. As DNA, the CDR3 is TGCGCCAGCAGCTTGGCGTCGCTGAGCTCCTATAATTCACCCCTCCACTTT. Translation: CASSLASLSSYNSPLHF.

The V call is TRBV5-1, the J call TRBJ1-1; 8 nucleotides align to TRBD1. The CDR3 is 15 residues long. Losses at the gene ends were 1 base for V and 5 bases for J; bases not matched to a gene: 7. Germline V CDR1 and CDR2: SGHRS, YFSETQ. CDR3 protein: CASSLSQGARTEAFF. DNA for the CDR3: TGCGCCAGCAGCTTGTCTCAGGGGGCGCGGACTGAAGCTTTCTTT.

The chain recombines TRBV7-9 with TRBJ2-7; 7 bases map to TRBD1. V shed 5 bases, J shed 6 bases, and the junction held 10 bases outside the gene matches. The CDR3 has 14 amino acids. From germline, CDR1 is SEHNR and CDR2 FQNEAQ (reference sequence). The chain's CDR3 is CASSLQGQVGEQYF. The CDR3 DNA follows: TGTGCCAGCAGCCTCCAAGGACAGGTTGGCGAGCAGTACTTC.

This clonotype showed up just a few times. The chain couples TRBV19 to TRBJ1-2; D call uncertain. This CDR3 is 14 amino acids long. CDR1 LNHDA and CDR2 SQIVND come from the germline V gene (reference sequence). With 3 bases removed from V and 2 bases from J, the gap between germline ends came to 10 bases. CDR3: CASSILAKNYGYTF. The CDR3 coding sequence is TGTGCCAGTAGTATTCTGGCCAAAAACTATGGCTACACCTTC.

The table lists this clonotype with a few counts. The chain has TRBV7-9 and TRBJ2-7; maybe TRBD2 (6 bases). CDR1 and CDR2 from the germline V gene are SEHNR and FQNEAQ (reference sequence). V gave up 2 bases and J gave up 6 bases, with 14 bases separating them. The CDR3 spans 14 residues. CDR3 DNA sequence: TGTGCCAGCAGCTTAAGGGGTATGGGAGGCGAGCAGTACTTC. Translation gives CASSLRGMGGEQYF.

The chain is built from TRBV6-1 and TRBJ2-1; TRBD2 aligns across 8 bases. The CDR3 sequence is 13 residues long. Germline V gives CDR1 MNHNS, CDR2 SASEGT. V was clipped by 10 bases and J by 7 bases; unmatched bases: 9. Here the CDR3 reads CAKTSAYRNEQFF. For the CDR3, the DNA is TGTGCCAAGACTAGCGCTTATAGGAATGAGCAGTTCTTC.

This CDR3 is CASRNRVHNSPLHF. In nucleotides, the CDR3 is TGTGCCAGCAGAAACAGGGTACATAATTCACCCCTCCACTTT. The genes are TRBV6-1 and TRBJ1-6; D is possibly TRBD1 (6 bases). From germline, CDR1 is MNHNS and CDR2 SASEGT. V shed 6 bases and J shed 5 bases, with 11 bases lying between them. The CDR3 has 14 amino acids.

The chain has TRBV12-3 or TRBV12-4 and TRBJ2-1, with D possibly TRBD2 on 6 matching bases. The length of the CDR3 is 17 residues. The germline V and J ends were trimmed by 3 bases and 5 bases, with 20 bases remaining between them. The CDR3 is CASSFFPASGRNNEQFF. In nucleotides, the CDR3 is TGTGCCAGCAGTTTTTTCCCCGCCAGCGGGCGGAACAATGAGCAGTTCTTC.